This TCR beta chain stems from a study of technical replicates of blood from four donors. This clone occurred a few times. A junction end diverges from the germline sequence, so it may reflect a read error. The CDR3 runs 15 residues. Germline CDR1 reads SGHVS; CDR2 reads FQNEAQ. Repertoires were generated with immunoSEQ multiplex PCR, while TCRdb's copy carries only in-frame clones and drops some. The sample contains about 83,000 clones, around nine tenths of which appear only once. The chain employs TRBV7-8 and TRBJ1-6, with TRBD1 as a possible D gene (6 bases). This TCR was recovered from a human donor in good health. The sequenced sample was T cells isolated from PBMCs. Written as DNA, the CDR3 is TGTGCCAGCAGCTTACAAGACAGGCATAACTCACCCCTCCACTTT. Translated, it gives CASSLQDRHNSPLHF.